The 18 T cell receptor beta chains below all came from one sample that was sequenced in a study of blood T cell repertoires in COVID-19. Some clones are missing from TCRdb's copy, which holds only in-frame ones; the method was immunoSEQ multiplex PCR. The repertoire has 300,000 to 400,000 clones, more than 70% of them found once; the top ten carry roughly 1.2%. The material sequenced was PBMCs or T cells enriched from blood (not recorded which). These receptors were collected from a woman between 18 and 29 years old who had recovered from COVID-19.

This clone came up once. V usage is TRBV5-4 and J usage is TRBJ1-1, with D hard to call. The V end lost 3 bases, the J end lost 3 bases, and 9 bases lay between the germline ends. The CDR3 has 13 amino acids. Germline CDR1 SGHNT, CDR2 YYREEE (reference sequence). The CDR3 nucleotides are TGTGCCAGCAGCTCTTACAAGTACACTGAAGCTTTCTTT. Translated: CASSSYKYTEAFF.

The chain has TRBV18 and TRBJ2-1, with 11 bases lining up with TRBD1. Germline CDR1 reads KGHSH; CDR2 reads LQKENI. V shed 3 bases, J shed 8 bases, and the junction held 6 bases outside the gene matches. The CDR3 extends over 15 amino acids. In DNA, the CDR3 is TGTGCCAGCTCACCGGGGACAGGGGGGACCTATGAGCAGTTCTTC. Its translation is CASSPGTGGTYEQFF.

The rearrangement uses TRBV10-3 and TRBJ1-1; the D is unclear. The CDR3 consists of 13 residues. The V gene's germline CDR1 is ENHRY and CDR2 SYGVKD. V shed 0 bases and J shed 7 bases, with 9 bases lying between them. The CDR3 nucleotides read TGTGCCATCAGTGAGTCGGGTGGGCTTGAAGCTTTCTTT. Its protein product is CAISESGGLEAFF.

Here the CDR3 DNA reads TGCGCCAGCAGCGCGTGGGGGGGCACAGATACGCAGTATTTT. This translates into CASSAWGGTDTQYF. The V and J genes are TRBV5-1 and TRBJ2-3; TRBD2 is a possible D gene (6 bases). The V end lost 4 bases, the J end lost 1 base, and 10 bases lay between the germline ends. There are 14 residues in the CDR3. In germline, CDR1 is SGHRS, CDR2 YFSETQ.

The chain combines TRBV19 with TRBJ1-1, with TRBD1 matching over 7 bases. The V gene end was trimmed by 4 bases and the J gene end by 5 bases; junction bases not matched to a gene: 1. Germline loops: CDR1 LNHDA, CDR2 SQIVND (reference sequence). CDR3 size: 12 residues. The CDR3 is CASSRQGTEAFF. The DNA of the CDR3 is TGTGCCAGTAGTAGACAGGGTACTGAAGCTTTCTTT.

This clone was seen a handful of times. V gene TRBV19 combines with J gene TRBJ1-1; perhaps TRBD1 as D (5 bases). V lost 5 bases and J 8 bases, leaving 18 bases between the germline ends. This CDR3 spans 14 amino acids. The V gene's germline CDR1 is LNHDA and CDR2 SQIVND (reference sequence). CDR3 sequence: CASSLGALSFEAFF. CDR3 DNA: TGTGCCAGTAGTTTAGGGGCTTTATCATTCGAAGCTTTCTTT.

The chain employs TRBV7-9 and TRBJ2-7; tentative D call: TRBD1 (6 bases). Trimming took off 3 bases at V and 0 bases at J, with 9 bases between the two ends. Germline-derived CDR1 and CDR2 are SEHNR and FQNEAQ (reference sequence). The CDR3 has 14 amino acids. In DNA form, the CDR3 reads TGTGCCAGCAGCTTCCAGGGGAACTCCTACGAGCAGTACTTC. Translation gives CASSFQGNSYEQYF.

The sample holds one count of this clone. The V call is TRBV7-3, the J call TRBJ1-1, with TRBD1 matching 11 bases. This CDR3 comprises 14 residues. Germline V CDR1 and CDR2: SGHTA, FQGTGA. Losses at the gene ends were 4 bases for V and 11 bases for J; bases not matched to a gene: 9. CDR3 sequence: CASSSGQGAFGAFF. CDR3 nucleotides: TGTGCCAGCAGCTCCGGACAGGGGGCATTTGGGGCTTTCTTT.

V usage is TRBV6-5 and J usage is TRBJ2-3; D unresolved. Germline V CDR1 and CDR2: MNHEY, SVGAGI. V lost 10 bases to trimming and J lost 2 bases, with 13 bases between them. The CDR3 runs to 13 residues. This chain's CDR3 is CATPAAHTDTQYF. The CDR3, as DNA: TGTGCCACCCCGGCGGCGCACACAGATACGCAGTATTTT.

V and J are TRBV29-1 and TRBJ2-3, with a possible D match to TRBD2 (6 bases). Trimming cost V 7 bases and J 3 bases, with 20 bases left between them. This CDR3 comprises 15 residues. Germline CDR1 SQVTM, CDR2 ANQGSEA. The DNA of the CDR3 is TGCAGCGGCCTGGCCAGGGCGGGGCCTACAGATACGCAGTATTTT. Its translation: CSGLARAGPTDTQYF.

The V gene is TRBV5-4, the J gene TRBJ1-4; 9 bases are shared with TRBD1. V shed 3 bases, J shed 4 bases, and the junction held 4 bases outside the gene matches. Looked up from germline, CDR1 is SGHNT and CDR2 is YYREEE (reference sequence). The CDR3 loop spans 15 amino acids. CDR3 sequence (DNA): TGTGCCAGCAGCTGGGGACAGGGACTTAATGAAAAACTGTTTTTT. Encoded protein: CASSWGQGLNEKLFF.

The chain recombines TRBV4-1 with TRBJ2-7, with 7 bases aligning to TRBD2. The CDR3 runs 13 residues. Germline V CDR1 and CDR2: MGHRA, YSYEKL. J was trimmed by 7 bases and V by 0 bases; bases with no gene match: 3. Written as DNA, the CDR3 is TGCGCCAGCAGCCAAGAGACAGCGGGGGAGCAGTACTTC. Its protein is CASSQETAGEQYF.

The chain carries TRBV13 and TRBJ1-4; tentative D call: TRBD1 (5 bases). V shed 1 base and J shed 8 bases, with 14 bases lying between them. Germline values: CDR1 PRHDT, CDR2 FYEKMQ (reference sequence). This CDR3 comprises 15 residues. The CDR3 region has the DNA TGTGCCAGCAGCTTAGTGGGGACTTCGAAGGAAAAACTGTTTTTT. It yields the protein CASSLVGTSKEKLFF.

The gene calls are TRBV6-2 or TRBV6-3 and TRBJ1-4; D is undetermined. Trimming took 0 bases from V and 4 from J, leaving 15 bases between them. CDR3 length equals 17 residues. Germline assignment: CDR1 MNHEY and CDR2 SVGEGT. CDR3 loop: CASSYSGSRMVNEKLFF. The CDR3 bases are TGTGCCAGCAGTTACTCGGGCAGCCGGATGGTTAATGAAAAACTGTTTTTT.

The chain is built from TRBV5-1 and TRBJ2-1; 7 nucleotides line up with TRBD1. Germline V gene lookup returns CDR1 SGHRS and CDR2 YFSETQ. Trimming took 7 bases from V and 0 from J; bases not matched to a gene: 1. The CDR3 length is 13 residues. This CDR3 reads CASRDSSYNEQFF. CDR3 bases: TGCGCCAGCCGGGACAGCTCCTACAATGAGCAGTTCTTC.

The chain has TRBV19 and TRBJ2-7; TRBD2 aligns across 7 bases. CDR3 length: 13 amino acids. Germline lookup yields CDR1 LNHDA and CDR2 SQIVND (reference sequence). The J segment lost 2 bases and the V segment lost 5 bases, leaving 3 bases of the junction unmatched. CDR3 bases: TGTGCCAGTAGTGCTAGCGGACCCTACGAGCAGTACTTC. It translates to CASSASGPYEQYF.

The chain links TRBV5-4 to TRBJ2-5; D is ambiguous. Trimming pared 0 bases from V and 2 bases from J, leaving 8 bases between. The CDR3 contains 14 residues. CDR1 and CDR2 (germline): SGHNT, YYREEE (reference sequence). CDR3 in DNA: TGTGCCAGCAGCTTGGGAGGAATTCAAGAGACCCAGTACTTC. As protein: CASSLGGIQETQYF.

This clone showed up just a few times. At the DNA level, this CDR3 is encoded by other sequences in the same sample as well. The CDR3 loop is CASSPGQGAYEQYF. CDR3 DNA sequence: TGTGCCAGCAGCCCCGGACAGGGCGCCTACGAGCAGTACTTC. The chain joins TRBV7-3 to TRBJ2-7; 8 positions agree with TRBD1. The length of the CDR3 is 14 residues. V trimming: 5 bases; J trimming: 2 bases; junction bases outside the gene matches: 5. The germline V gene has CDR1 SGHTA and CDR2 FQGTGA.